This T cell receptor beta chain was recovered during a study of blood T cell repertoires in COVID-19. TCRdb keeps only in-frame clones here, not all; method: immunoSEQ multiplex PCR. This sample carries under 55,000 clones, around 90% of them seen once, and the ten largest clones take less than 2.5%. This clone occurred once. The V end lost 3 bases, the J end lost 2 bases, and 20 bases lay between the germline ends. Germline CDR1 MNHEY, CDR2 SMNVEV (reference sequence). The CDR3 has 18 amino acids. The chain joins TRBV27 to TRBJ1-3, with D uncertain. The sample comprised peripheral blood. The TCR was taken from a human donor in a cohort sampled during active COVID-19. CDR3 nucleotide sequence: TGTGCCAGCAGTTTTGGCACAATCGGGGTGTGCCCTGGAAACACCATATATTTT. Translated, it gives CASSFGTIGVCPGNTIYF.